This TCR beta chain was observed in a study of neurological immune-mediated disorders. Regarding this clonotype: Relative to the germline gene, one junction end is altered; a read error may explain this.

5'RACE with 10-nucleotide random UMIs produced the cDNA. One entry per CDR3 protein, called by TCRdb with MiXCR from the 5' RACE reads. The sample shows about 71,000 distinct CDR3 sequences, 12% to 15% of them seen only once. Specified time point: longitudinal time-point 1 (baseline). The unsorted libraries were generated from a total of 2 million PBMCs, which had been stored in RNAlater at -80 C. The CDR3 length is 16 residues. Germline assignment: CDR1 SQVTM and CDR2 ANQGSEA. The sequencing input was PBMCs. The clonotype was recovered from a female donor with HTLV-1-associated myelopathy (HAM/TSP). The J gene is TRBJ1-5, the V gene TRBV29-1; D not certain. The chain's CDR3 is CSADDRSPSSNHPQHF. The CDR3 bases are TGTAGCGCGGACGATCGATCGCCCTCTAGCAATCACCCCCAGCATTTT.